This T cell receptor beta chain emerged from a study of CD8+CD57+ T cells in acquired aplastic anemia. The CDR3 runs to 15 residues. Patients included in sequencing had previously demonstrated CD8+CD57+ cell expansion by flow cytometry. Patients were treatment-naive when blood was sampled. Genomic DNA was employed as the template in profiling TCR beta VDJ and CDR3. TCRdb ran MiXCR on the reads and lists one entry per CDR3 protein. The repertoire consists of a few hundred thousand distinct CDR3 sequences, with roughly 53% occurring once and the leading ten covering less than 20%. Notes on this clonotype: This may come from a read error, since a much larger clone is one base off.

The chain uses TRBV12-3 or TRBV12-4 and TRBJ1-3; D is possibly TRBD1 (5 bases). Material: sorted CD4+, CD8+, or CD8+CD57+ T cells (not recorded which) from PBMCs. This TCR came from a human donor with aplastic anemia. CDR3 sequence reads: CASSTRGGVGNIIYF. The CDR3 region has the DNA TGTGCCAGCTCCACTCGGGGAGGGGTTGGAAACATCATATATTTT.